The 22 T cell receptor beta chains below were found in one sample sequenced in a study of T-cell memory formation after mild COVID-19. TCRdb reprocessed the 5' RACE reads with MiXCR, giving one entry per CDR3 protein. The data contain around 420,000 distinct CDR3 sequences, roughly 26% of them seen just once; the ten biggest clones take up roughly 8.9%. Sequencing was carried out using PBMCs or a T cell subset sorted from them (not recorded which). The source of these receptors is an adult woman who had mild COVID-19 (a few samples of this study predate the infection). Cell type and time point are not known.

This chain uses TRBV2 with TRBJ2-3; tentatively, D is TRBD2 (6 bases). CDR1 and CDR2 from the germline V gene are SNHLY and FYNNEI. Trimming stripped 6 bases from V and 5 bases from J, with 15 bases between. This CDR3 contains 14 residues. The CDR3 DNA reads TGTGCCAGCAGGAGTATGGAGGGTCGAGATACGCAGTATTTT. Protein product: CASRSMEGRDTQYF.

The chain employs TRBV6-6 and TRBJ1-6; D is unresolved. V lost 8 bases and J 6 bases, leaving 8 bases between the germline ends. This CDR3 spans 12 amino acids. Germline CDR1 MNHNY, CDR2 SVGAGI (reference sequence). The CDR3 DNA sequence: TGTGCCAGCGGGCTGGCTAATTCACCCCTCCACTTT. Translated, it gives CASGLANSPLHF.

The chain uses TRBV5-1 and TRBJ2-7; no clear D. The V gene lost 6 bases and the J gene lost 2 bases, with 15 bases spanning the gap. The CDR3 loop spans 14 amino acids. Germline V gives CDR1 SGHRS, CDR2 YFSETQ. As DNA, the CDR3 is TGCGCCAGCAACTCGCCCATCCGACCCTACGAGCAGTACTTC. Translation: CASNSPIRPYEQYF. The entire variable domain, with the rest obtained from reference TRBV5-1 and TRBJ2-7, is as follows: KAGVTQTPRYLIKTRGQQVTLSCSPISGHRSVSWYQQTPGQGLQFLFEYFSETQRNKGNFPGRFSGRQFSNSRSEMNVSTLELGDSALYLCASNSPIRPYEQYFGPGTRLTVT.

This rearrangement joins TRBV9 to TRBJ2-1; 10 bases line up with TRBD2. The CDR3 is 13 residues long. The germline CDR1 and CDR2 sequences are SGDLS and YYNGEE. V gave up 3 bases and J gave up 9 bases; unmatched junction bases: 3. As DNA, the CDR3 is TGTGCCAGCAGCGCTAGCGGGAGTCGTGAGCAGTTCTTC. This translates into CASSASGSREQFF. Full variable domain (remainder filled in from reference TRBV9 and TRBJ2-1): DSGVTQTPKHLITATGQRVTLRCSPRSGDLSVYWYQQSLDQGLQFLIQYYNGEERAKGNILERFSAQQFPDLHSELNLSSLELGDSALYFCASSASGSREQFFGPGTRLTVL.

The genes are TRBV15 and TRBJ2-5; D gene ambiguous. Per the germline V gene, CDR1 is LNHNV and CDR2 is YYDKDF (reference sequence). The length of the CDR3 is 13 residues. The V end was cut by 0 bases, the J end by 5 bases, with 7 bases between. CDR3 nucleotide sequence: TGTGCCACCAGCAGAGACCCAGCGGAGACCCAGTACTTC. It specifies CATSRDPAETQYF.

This sequence joins TRBV20-1 and TRBJ2-3; 14 bases are a match to TRBD2. CDR1 and CDR2 from the germline V gene are DFQATT and SNEGSKA (reference sequence). The CDR3 covers 15 residues. J was trimmed by 2 bases and V by 6 bases; bases with no gene match: 4. The CDR3 DNA is TGCAGTGCCCGGACTAGCGGGAGGAACACAGATACGCAGTATTTT. Amino acid sequence: CSARTSGRNTDTQYF.

This clonotype appeared a few times. The rearrangement uses TRBV7-2 and TRBJ2-3; the match to TRBD2 covers 9 bases. The CDR3 has 16 residues. The germline CDR1 and CDR2 sequences are SGHTA and FQGNSA. The ends lost 1 base at V and 2 bases at J; junction bases unmatched: 4. CDR3 loop: CASSLVASGTTDTQYF. As DNA, the CDR3 is TGTGCCAGCAGCTTAGTGGCTAGCGGGACCACAGATACGCAGTATTTT.

This clonotype was seen ten or more times. The V gene is TRBV4-2, the J gene TRBJ2-5; D is ambiguous. This CDR3 region has 12 residues. The germline CDR1 and CDR2 sequences are LGHNA and YNFKEQ. V shed 0 bases and J shed 7 bases, with 6 bases lying between them. DNA for the CDR3: TGTGCCAGCAGCCAAGATGCGGCGACCCAGTACTTC. Translating gives CASSQDAATQYF.

This clonotype turned up a few times. This chain uses TRBV6-4 with TRBJ1-2; 9 positions match TRBD1. The V gene end was trimmed by 3 bases and the J gene end by 2 bases; junction bases not matched to a gene: 4. Looked up from germline, CDR1 is MRHNA and CDR2 is SNTAGT. The CDR3 sequence is 15 residues long. The CDR3 here is CASSETGTGNYGYTF. CDR3 DNA: TGTGCCAGCAGTGAGACCGGGACAGGGAACTATGGCTACACCTTC.

The chain joins TRBV18 to TRBJ2-1, with unresolved D. This CDR3 comprises 13 residues. Germline V gene data show CDR1 as KGHSH and CDR2 as LQKENI. V lost 3 bases to trimming and J lost 7 bases, with 10 bases between them. The CDR3 sequence is CASSPRLENEQFF. The CDR3 DNA reads TGTGCCAGCTCACCGCGATTGGAGAATGAGCAGTTCTTC.

V is TRBV25-1 and J is TRBJ2-6; no definite D call. Deletions cut 3 bases from V and 4 bases from J, with 7 bases between. This CDR3 region has 14 residues. From germline, CDR1 is MGHDK and CDR2 SYGVNS. Here the CDR3 DNA reads TGTGCCAGCAGTGATTGGCCCGGGGCCAACGTCCTGACTTTC. Translating gives CASSDWPGANVLTF.

This clonotype was seen only a few times. The chain is built from TRBV29-1 and TRBJ2-3; D perhaps matches TRBD1 (6 bases). Germline CDR1 is SQVTM and CDR2 is ANQGSEA. This CDR3 is built from 13 residues. Trimming took 3 bases from V and 5 from J, leaving 12 bases between them. The CDR3 DNA follows: TGCAGCGTTGACCCGGGACAAGGAGATACGCAGTATTTT. It translates to CSVDPGQGDTQYF.

The rearrangement uses TRBV4-1 and TRBJ2-3; no firm D call. V was trimmed by 4 bases and J by 2 bases, leaving 13 bases between them. The CDR3 sequence is 15 residues long. The germline V gene has CDR1 MGHRA and CDR2 YSYEKL. The CDR3, as DNA: TGCGCCAGCAGCCCCCTCTCCCAGGCCACAGATACGCAGTATTTT. It encodes CASSPLSQATDTQYF.

The chain recombines TRBV5-6 with TRBJ2-5, with D tentatively TRBD2 (5 bases). Trimming removed 4 bases from V and 6 bases from J, with 13 bases in between. Germline CDR1 and CDR2: SGHDT and YYEEEE. The CDR3 extends over 13 amino acids. CDR3 sequence: CASSPSSGKTQYF. The CDR3 DNA is TGTGCCAGCAGCCCAAGTTCCGGGAAGACCCAGTACTTC.

The chain recombines TRBV5-1 with TRBJ2-2; unclear D gene. Germline V gene lookup returns CDR1 SGHRS and CDR2 YFSETQ. The CDR3 runs to 15 residues. Trimming cost V 0 bases and J 0 bases, with 6 bases left between them. The CDR3 coding sequence is TGCGCCAGCAGCTTGGACAGTTCGAACACCGGGGAGCTGTTTTTT. Its protein is CASSLDSSNTGELFF.

In its sample, this clonotype was seen a few times. The chain combines TRBV6-2 or TRBV6-3 with TRBJ2-7; the match to TRBD2 covers 8 bases. The junction had 13 bases not matched to a gene; V was cut back by 9 bases and J by 3 bases. This CDR3 spans 15 amino acids. Germline loops: CDR1 MNHEY, CDR2 SVGEGT. The CDR3 DNA sequence: TGTGCCAGTGGGAGCGGGAGAGGTCGGGACTACGAGCAGTACTTC. Protein: CASGSGRGRDYEQYF.

This clonotype was counted between two and nine times. The V and J genes are TRBV10-3 and TRBJ1-1, with no clear D. Trimming shortened V by 1 base and J by 5 bases, and 8 bases separated the two germline ends. The CDR3 covers 13 residues. CDR1 and CDR2 (germline): ENHRY, SYGVKD. The CDR3 bases are TGTGCCATCAGTGAGTGGGAGGTGACTGAAGCTTTCTTT. Protein: CAISEWEVTEAFF.

The CDR3 region has the DNA TGTGCCAGCAGCTTAGGGACCCGGGACAGGGTCTACGAGCAGTACTTC. Residues: CASSLGTRDRVYEQYF. V is TRBV7-8 and J is TRBJ2-7; 9 nucleotides match TRBD1. V lost 1 base, J lost 3 bases, and 7 bases stayed unmatched. Germline CDR1 SGHVS, CDR2 FQNEAQ. The CDR3 sequence is 16 residues long.

This clonotype turned up a few times. This sequence joins TRBV9 and TRBJ1-5, with D hard to call. The CDR3 is 16 amino acids. The germline V and J ends were trimmed by 0 bases and 6 bases, with 16 bases remaining between them. Germline lookup yields CDR1 SGDLS and CDR2 YYNGEE. The CDR3 is CASSVETGKFGQPQHF. The CDR3 region has the DNA TGTGCCAGCAGCGTAGAGACCGGCAAGTTTGGTCAGCCCCAGCATTTT.

The chain recombines TRBV11-2 with TRBJ1-6, with D possibly being TRBD1 (5 bases). Trimming removed 3 bases at V and 7 bases at J, with 13 bases between. Germline CDR1 and CDR2: SGHAT and FQNNGV. This CDR3 has 15 residues. Written as DNA, the CDR3 is TGTGCCAGCAGCTTTCGACAGACGGAGAATTCACCCCTCCACTTT. Amino acid sequence: CASSFRQTENSPLHF. Full variable domain (missing parts from reference TRBV11-2 and TRBJ1-6): EAGVAQSPRYKIIEKRQSVAFWCNPISGHATLYWYQQILGQGPKLLIQFQNNGVVDDSQLPKDRFSAERLKGVDSTLKIQPAKLEDSAVYLCASSFRQTENSPLHFGNGTRLTVT.

This chain joins TRBV6-5 and TRBJ2-3, with 7 bases matching TRBD1. The CDR3 covers 15 residues. The germline gives CDR1 MNHEY, CDR2 SVGAGI. The ends lost 4 bases at V and 1 base at J; junction bases unmatched: 5. CDR3 in amino acids: CASSFHRGGTDTQYF. The CDR3 DNA sequence: TGTGCCAGCAGTTTCCACAGGGGAGGCACAGATACGCAGTATTTT.

The chain carries TRBV25-1 and TRBJ1-1; D gene uncertain. CDR3 length equals 16 residues. The germline V and J ends were trimmed by 5 bases and 0 bases, with 16 bases remaining between them. Germline lookup yields CDR1 MGHDK and CDR2 SYGVNS. CDR3 residues: CASSPGRRGMNTEAFF. The CDR3 DNA reads TGTGCCAGCAGTCCCGGAAGACGGGGAATGAACACTGAAGCTTTCTTT.